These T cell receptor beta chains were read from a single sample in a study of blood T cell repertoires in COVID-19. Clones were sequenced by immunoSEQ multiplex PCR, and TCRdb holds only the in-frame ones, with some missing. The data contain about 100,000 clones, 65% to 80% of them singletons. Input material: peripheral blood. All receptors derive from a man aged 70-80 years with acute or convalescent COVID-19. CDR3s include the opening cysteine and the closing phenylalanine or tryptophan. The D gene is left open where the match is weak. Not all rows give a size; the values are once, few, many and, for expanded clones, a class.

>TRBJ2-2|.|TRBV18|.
TGTGCCAGCTCACCCGTCCTAGCGATGAGCAACACCGGGGAGCTGTTTTTT
CASSPVLAMSNTGELFF
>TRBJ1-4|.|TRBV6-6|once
TGTGCCAGCAGGACCTCCCGGACTGAGTCTGAAAAACTGTTTTTT
CASRTSRTESEKLFF
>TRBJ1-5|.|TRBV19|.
TGTGCCAGTAGTGAATACAGGTCGTCCCAGCATTTT
CASSEYRSSQHF
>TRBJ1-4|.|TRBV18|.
TGTGCCAGCTCACCACAATTCGAGGCCGTCTGGTTTTTT
CASSPQFEAVWFF
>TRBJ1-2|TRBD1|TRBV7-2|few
TGTGCCAGCAGCTTAACAGCCGGGACAGCTAACTATGGCTACACCTTC
CASSLTAGTANYGYTF
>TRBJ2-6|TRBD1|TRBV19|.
TGTGCCAGTAGTATTCGGGGACAGACCCCTTGGGGGGCCAACGTCCTGACTTTC
CASSIRGQTPWGANVLTF
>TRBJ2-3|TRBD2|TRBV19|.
TGTGCCAGTAGTATCCTGGGCGGGGGGTCAGATACGCAGTATTTT
CASSILGGGSDTQYF
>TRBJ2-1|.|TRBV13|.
TGTGCCAGCAGCTTAGGGCCACAGGCATCCTACAATGAGCAGTTCTTC
CASSLGPQASYNEQFF
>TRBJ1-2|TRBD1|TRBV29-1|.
TGCAGCGTTGACGCAAGAGAGAAGAAGGGGACAGCCGACGACACCTTC
CSVDAREKKGTADDTF
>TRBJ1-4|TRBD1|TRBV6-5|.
TGTGCCAGCAGACGGGACAGTAATGAAAAACTGTTTTTT
CASRRDSNEKLFF
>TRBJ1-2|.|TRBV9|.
TGTGCCAGCAGCCCATCTGAAACGGACTATGGCTACACCTTC
CASSPSETDYGYTF
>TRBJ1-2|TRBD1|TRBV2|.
TGTGCCAGCAGTGAGGACAGGGCGAGCTATGGCTACACCTTC
CASSEDRASYGYTF
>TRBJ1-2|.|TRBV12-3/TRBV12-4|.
TGTGCCAGCAGCTTTGGGGGGATCTATGGCTACACCTTC
CASSFGGIYGYTF
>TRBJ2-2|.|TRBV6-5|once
TGTGCCAGCAGCCTTGGTGGGCTCGGGGAGCTGTTTTTT
CASSLGGLGELFF
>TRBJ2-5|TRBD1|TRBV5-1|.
TGCGCCAGCAGCCCCCGGCCCGGGACAGGGATCCAAGAGACCCAGTACTTC
CASSPRPGTGIQETQYF
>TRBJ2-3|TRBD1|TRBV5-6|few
TGTGCCAGCAGTTCAGGACAGGGTCGGGGCAGTTTGGCAGATACGCAGTATTTT
CASSSGQGRGSLADTQYF
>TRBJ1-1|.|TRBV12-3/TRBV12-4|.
TGTGCCAGCGTAAGCCGCGCCACTGAAGCTTTCTTT
CASVSRATEAFF
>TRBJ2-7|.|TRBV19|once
TGTGCCAGTAGTATACGGACGGGATCCTACGAGCAGTACTTC
CASSIRTGSYEQYF
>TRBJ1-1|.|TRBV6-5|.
TGTGCCAGCAGTTACTCGATTCTGGACATGAACACTGAAGCTTTCTTT
CASSYSILDMNTEAFF
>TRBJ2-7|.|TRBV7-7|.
TGTGCCGGCAGGACAGCCATGTCCTACGAGCAGTACTTC
CAGRTAMSYEQYF
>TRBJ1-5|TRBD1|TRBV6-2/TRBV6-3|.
TGTGCCAGCAGTTACCCGGCCGGGACAGGGATTAACGATCAGCCCCAGCATTTT
CASSYPAGTGINDQPQHF
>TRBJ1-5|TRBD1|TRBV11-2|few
TGTGCCAGCAGCGCCGGGACAGGGGAGAATCAGCCCCAGCATTTT
CASSAGTGENQPQHF